Following are 13 T cell receptor beta chains from one sample sequenced in a study of Ad26.COV2.S vaccination and SARS-CoV-2 variants (dated by TCRdb to 2020 to 2023). Library preparation used the immunoSEQ multiplex PCR assay. This is the immuneACCESS table as TCRdb keeps it, with only in-frame sequences that have V and J called. A part of the clones is gone; compared with another copy, unresolved V genes explain less than half, and the rest is unexplained. The sample table contains 350,000 to 400,000 clones; only one count was recorded for about 91% of them. The top ten hold under 2% of the sample. The treatment or condition label of this sample denotes: 19 received Ad26.COV2.S at low or high dose, single or two shots; 5 received placebo; per-sample allocation not given. For vaccine and placebo recipients, repertoires were sequenced using samples collected on day 63 after the first injection. The material sequenced was peripheral blood, taken in a trial of Ad26.COV2.S vaccine versus placebo. The receptor source for this set is a person between 18 and 65 years old who received the Ad26.COV2.S COVID-19 vaccine or a placebo.

This rearrangement joins TRBV7-8 to TRBJ2-7, with D perhaps TRBD1 (5 bases). The germline gives CDR1 SGHVS, CDR2 FQNEAQ. The CDR3 has 12 residues. V lost 7 bases and J lost 3, with 10 bases in between. The CDR3 sequence is CASTRESYEQYF. In DNA, the CDR3 is TGTGCCAGCACCAGGGAAAGCTACGAGCAGTACTTC.

This chain links TRBV4-2 with TRBJ1-2; D possibly corresponds to TRBD1 (6 bases). The CDR3 has 17 amino acids. The germline CDR1 and CDR2 sequences are LGHNA and YNFKEQ. The V end lost 0 bases, the J end lost 2 bases, and 16 bases lay between the germline ends. The CDR3 is CASSQDSSGGANYGYTF. CDR3 bases: TGTGCCAGCAGCCAAGATTCGTCGGGGGGCGCGAACTATGGCTACACCTTC.

This chain links TRBV10-3 with TRBJ1-1; D gene unclear. CDR1 is ENHRY and CDR2 is SYGVKD in the germline V gene. The CDR3 has 13 amino acids. Trimming removed 4 bases at V and 1 base at J, with 7 bases between. The CDR3 sequence is CAISGEGNTEAFF. CDR3 DNA: TGTGCCATCAGTGGCGAGGGGAACACTGAAGCTTTCTTT.

This chain uses TRBV10-3 with TRBJ2-7; D unresolved. V lost 1 base, J lost 0 bases, and 1 base lay in between. This CDR3 contains 12 residues. From germline, CDR1 is ENHRY and CDR2 SYGVKD. CDR3 nucleotides: TGTGCCATCAGTGAGTTCTCCTACGAGCAGTACTTC. This encodes CAISEFSYEQYF.

The J gene is TRBJ2-7, the V gene TRBV5-8; a possible D gene is TRBD1 (6 bases). Trimming pared 7 bases from V and 0 bases from J, leaving 11 bases between. Germline V gives CDR1 SGHTS, CDR2 YDEGEE. The CDR3 length is 13 residues. The CDR3 spells CASDRSTSYEQYF. In nucleotides, the CDR3 is TGTGCCAGCGACAGGAGTACCTCCTACGAGCAGTACTTC.

This clone turned up a few times. The chain uses TRBV28 and TRBJ2-7; tentatively, D is TRBD2 (6 bases). Per germline, CDR1 MDHEN and CDR2 SYDVKM. The CDR3 runs 13 residues. V lost 6 bases and J lost 3, with 12 bases in between. In DNA form, the CDR3 reads TGTGCCAGCAGGGGAGGCAGGCGCTACGAGCAGTACTTC. Protein product: CASRGGRRYEQYF.

The gene calls are TRBV4-3 and TRBJ2-1; D is perhaps TRBD2 (5 bases). Trimming shortened V by 0 bases and J by 16 bases, and 16 bases separated the two germline ends. Germline V gene data show CDR1 as LGHNA and CDR2 as YSLEER. This CDR3 comprises 13 residues. This chain's CDR3 is CASSQDSRIPGFF. The DNA for the CDR3 is TGCGCCAGCAGCCAAGATAGTAGGATCCCGGGATTCTTC.

This clone has only a few counts. The chain is built from TRBV30 and TRBJ2-7; 10 bases agree with TRBD2. Germline V gene data show CDR1 as GTSNPN and CDR2 as SVGIG (reference sequence). Trimming took 4 bases from V and 5 from J; bases not matched to a gene: 14. The CDR3 is made up of 16 amino acids. The CDR3 loop is CAWTHSAGGPSDEQYF. DNA for the CDR3: TGTGCCTGGACCCATTCAGCGGGAGGGCCGTCTGACGAGCAGTACTTC.

As to this clone: The sample contains more than one DNA sequence encoding this CDR3. The gene calls are TRBV5-1 and TRBJ2-2, with 9 positions matching TRBD2. V dropped 1 base and J dropped 5; count of bases not matched to a gene: 3. Germline loops: CDR1 SGHRS, CDR2 YFSETQ. The CDR3 is 15 residues long. The CDR3 reads CASSLLAGDTGELFF. CDR3 coding DNA: TGCGCCAGCAGCTTGTTAGCGGGAGATACCGGGGAGCTGTTTTTT.

CDR3 amino acids: CASSLGSGRGGEQYF. The CDR3 coding sequence is TGTGCCAGCAGCTTGGGTAGCGGGCGGGGCGGCGAGCAGTACTTC. The J gene is TRBJ2-7, the V gene TRBV7-9; 7 bases fit TRBD2. This CDR3 spans 15 amino acids. Per germline, CDR1 SEHNR and CDR2 FQNEAQ (reference sequence). V was clipped by 3 bases and J by 6 bases; unmatched bases: 11.

The chain employs TRBV6-6 and TRBJ1-5, with 11 nucleotides matching TRBD1. CDR1 is MNHNY and CDR2 is SVGAGI in the germline V gene (reference sequence). With 8 bases clipped from V and 6 bases from J, the junction kept 6 bases outside the gene matches. The length of the CDR3 is 14 residues. The CDR3 loop reads CASVGQGAGQPQHF. In DNA form, the CDR3 reads TGTGCCAGCGTCGGACAGGGGGCGGGTCAGCCCCAGCATTTT.

This sequence joins TRBV18 and TRBJ2-5; no clear D. Germline V gene data show CDR1 as KGHSH and CDR2 as LQKENI. Trimming removed 6 bases from V and 4 bases from J, with 18 bases in between. The length of the CDR3 is 15 residues. The CDR3: CASSTLTSAVETQYF. In DNA, the CDR3 is TGTGCCAGCTCGACCCTGACGAGCGCTGTAGAGACCCAGTACTTC.

V and J are TRBV29-1 and TRBJ2-1, with D perhaps matching TRBD1 (5 bases). The CDR3 length is 11 residues. Germline CDR1 reads SQVTM; CDR2 reads ANQGSEA. Trimming took off 7 bases at V and 5 bases at J, with 9 bases between the two ends. The CDR3 bases are TGCAGCGGTGGGGCCGACAATGAGCAGTTCTTC. This codes for CSGGADNEQFF.